A selection of T cell receptor beta chains follows, all from one sample in a study of cytomegalovirus exposure and HLA in healthy donors. Using immunoSEQ multiplex PCR, the repertoire was profiled, and TCRdb retains in-frame clones only, with some absent. Of roughly 150,000 clones listed, about 88% are singletons. Sequenced input: PBMCs. These TCRs come from a woman under 30 in good health and CMV-seronegative. Both conserved end residues are part of each CDR3. Each record gives: CDR3 DNA, CDR3 protein, V gene, clone size, J gene, CDR3 length, D gene. The D gene is left open where the match is weak. The listing skips clone size in some rows; elsewhere it reads once, few, many or a size class.

TGCGCCAGCAGCTTGGTTCCAGGGAACGACGAGCAGTACTTC,CASSLVPGNDEQYF,TRBV5-1,few,TRBJ2-7,14,.
TGTGCCAGCAGCTGGACAGCCTCTGGAAACACCATATATTTT,CASSWTASGNTIYF,TRBV7-2,.,TRBJ1-3,14,.
TGCGCCAGCAGCCAAGCCCCTTTTGGAGGGCCGAACACTGAAGCTTTCTTT,CASSQAPFGGPNTEAFF,TRBV4-1,.,TRBJ1-1,17,.
TGTGCCAGTAGTATCGCGGGGCAGCCCCAGCATTTT,CASSIAGQPQHF,TRBV19,.,TRBJ1-5,12,.
TGTGCCAGTACGAGGCCCAACGGAAACACCATATATTTT,CASTRPNGNTIYF,TRBV7-2,.,TRBJ1-3,13,.
TGTGCCAGCAGTAGGACTAGCGGGGGTACAGATACGCAGTATTTT,CASSRTSGGTDTQYF,TRBV6-6,.,TRBJ2-3,15,TRBD2
TGTGCCAGCAGCCAAGATAGCCAGGGAATGAACACCGGGGAGCTGTTTTTT,CASSQDSQGMNTGELFF,TRBV4-2,.,TRBJ2-2,17,.
TGCAGCGTTGCCCCCGGGGACAGGGAGGTCGAGCAGTACTTC,CSVAPGDREVEQYF,TRBV29-1,.,TRBJ2-7,14,TRBD1
TGTGCCAGCAGCTACAGGGTTAACTATGGCTACACCTTC,CASSYRVNYGYTF,TRBV5-6,few,TRBJ1-2,13,.
TGTGCCAGCAGCTTATATACCCGGGGTCCCTCCTCCGGGGATGAGCAGTTCTTC,CASSLYTRGPSSGDEQFF,TRBV5-4,.,TRBJ2-1,18,.
TGTGCCAGCAGCTCGCTACGGGGAGTCACAGATACGCAGTATTTT,CASSSLRGVTDTQYF,TRBV28,once,TRBJ2-3,15,.
TGCGCCAGCAGCTCGACAGGGCCTCAGGGAATTCAGTACTTC,CASSSTGPQGIQYF,TRBV5-1,.,TRBJ2-4,14,TRBD1
TGTGCCAGCAGCCCCCAGACTGGAAACACCATATATTTT,CASSPQTGNTIYF,TRBV7-3,.,TRBJ1-3,13,.
TGTGCCAGCAGCTTAGTACAGGGGGGAAACTATGGCTACACCTTC,CASSLVQGGNYGYTF,TRBV11-2,.,TRBJ1-2,15,TRBD1
TGTGCCAGCAGTTACCCCGGGACTCGGCTGAACACTGAAGCTTTCTTT,CASSYPGTRLNTEAFF,TRBV6-6,.,TRBJ1-1,16,.
TGTGCCAGCAGCTTAAAGCCTGAGGAAAAACTGTTTTTT,CASSLKPEEKLFF,TRBV7-3,.,TRBJ1-4,13,.
TGCAGTGCTCCCCCCCGCCGGGGCTACACCTTC,CSAPPRRGYTF,TRBV20-1,.,TRBJ1-2,11,.
TGTGCCAGCAGTTTAGCACAGGAGTTTAATGAAAAACTGTTTTTT,CASSLAQEFNEKLFF,TRBV28,.,TRBJ1-4,15,.
TGCGCCAGCAGTGAGTCGAACCGGGGAGATACGCAGTATTTT,CASSESNRGDTQYF,TRBV10-1,.,TRBJ2-3,14,.
TGTGCCAGCAGCTGGGGCGGGGCAGATACGCAGTATTTT,CASSWGGADTQYF,TRBV5-4,.,TRBJ2-3,13,.
TGTGCCAGCATTAAGGAGGGTCTCTATGGCTACACCTTC,CASIKEGLYGYTF,TRBV28,once,TRBJ1-2,13,.
TGTGCCAGCAGCTTAGAACCCGGGTCCAACTATGGCTACACCTTC,CASSLEPGSNYGYTF,TRBV11-2,.,TRBJ1-2,15,.
TGTGCCAGCACCCCCAGCGGGAGGCGCACCTACGAGCAGTACTTC,CASTPSGRRTYEQYF,TRBV28,.,TRBJ2-7,15,TRBD2
TGTGCCACCAGCATACAGGGGACTAGCTGGAACATTCAGTACTTC,CATSIQGTSWNIQYF,TRBV28,.,TRBJ2-4,15,TRBD2
TGTGCCACCAGCAGAGATCGTCGACTAGCGGGGAGCCCCTCCTACAATGAGCAGTTCTTC,CATSRDRRLAGSPSYNEQFF,TRBV15,.,TRBJ2-1,20,TRBD2
TGCGCCAGCAGTTACGGACAGGTCACAGATACGCAGTATTTT,CASSYGQVTDTQYF,TRBV5-1,.,TRBJ2-3,14,TRBD1
TGTGCCAGCAGTGGAAGGGGGTACCAAGAGACCCAGTACTTC,CASSGRGYQETQYF,TRBV7-2,.,TRBJ2-5,14,.
TGTGCCTGGAGCGCGTACCCCACCGGGGAGCTGTTTTTT,CAWSAYPTGELFF,TRBV30,.,TRBJ2-2,13,.
TGTGCCAGCAGTCCCCTCTCGTTAGCGGGCTCCTACGAGCAGTACTTC,CASSPLSLAGSYEQYF,TRBV28,.,TRBJ2-7,16,TRBD2
TGTGCCAGCAGCTTGGGTAGATCAGAGACCCAGTACTTC,CASSLGRSETQYF,TRBV5-6,.,TRBJ2-5,13,.
TGTGCCAGCAGTTACCCACCCCGGAGCGGGAGCTCGGCCGGGGAGCTGTTTTTT,CASSYPPRSGSSAGELFF,TRBV27,.,TRBJ2-2,18,TRBD2
TGTGCCAGCAGCGTCTACAGGGGAACTGAAGCTTTCTTT,CASSVYRGTEAFF,TRBV7-2,.,TRBJ1-1,13,TRBD1
TGCGCCAGCAGTGTGGAAGCGGGAGGGCCGTATGGGGAGACCCAGTACTTC,CASSVEAGGPYGETQYF,TRBV10-1,.,TRBJ2-5,17,TRBD2
TGTGCCAGCAGCCGAGACTTATCCCACTCCGATGAGCAGTTCTTC,CASSRDLSHSDEQFF,TRBV5-4,once,TRBJ2-1,15,.
TGTGCCAGCTCGGTTTCGACAGGGGCGACCTACGAGCAGTACTTC,CASSVSTGATYEQYF,TRBV18,few,TRBJ2-7,15,TRBD1
TGTGCCAGCAGCCGACAGGGGGCGAACAATGAGCAGTTCTTC,CASSRQGANNEQFF,TRBV27,.,TRBJ2-1,14,TRBD1
TGTGCCAGCAGTTCCGGCCCGGGAGAGCAGTACTTC,CASSSGPGEQYF,TRBV7-3,.,TRBJ2-7,12,.
TGCGCCAGCAGCCAACCCCGTGGGGGGGGCAGAACAATCGGGGAGCTGTTTTTT,CASSQPRGGGRTIGELFF,TRBV4-1,.,TRBJ2-2,18,.
TGTGCCAGCCGGACTAGCGGGAGTTCTACGCAGTATTTT,CASRTSGSSTQYF,TRBV25-1,.,TRBJ2-3,13,TRBD2
TGTGCCAGCAGCCGGGACACAGATACGCAGTATTTT,CASSRDTDTQYF,TRBV5-6,.,TRBJ2-3,12,.
TGTGCCAGCAGTTCCCCGGGAGCAACTAATGAAAAACTGTTTTTT,CASSSPGATNEKLFF,TRBV28,.,TRBJ1-4,15,.
TGTGCCAGTAGACCTAGGCTAACCACTGAAGCTTTCTTT,CASRPRLTTEAFF,TRBV19,.,TRBJ1-1,13,.
TGCGCCAGCAGCCAAGATGGGGGGGGCGAGCAGTACTTC,CASSQDGGGEQYF,TRBV4-3,few,TRBJ2-7,13,TRBD2
TGTGGCCACGGGGTCTCCGGAGGCACCATATATTTT,CGHGVSGGTIYF,TRBV28,few,TRBJ1-3,12,.
TGTGCCAGCAGCCAAGTAGCGGCTAAGTACTTC,CASSQVAAKYF,TRBV7-2,.,TRBJ2-7,11,.
TGTGCCAGCAGTGAGGGGACTAGCGGGAGGGCCAGGCAGTTCTTC,CASSEGTSGRARQFF,TRBV2,once,TRBJ2-1,15,TRBD2
TGTGCCAGCAGCCCCGGGAGCTCCTACGAGCAGTACTTC,CASSPGSSYEQYF,TRBV28,.,TRBJ2-7,13,.
TGTGCCATCAGTGAGTCGTACGGTCAGCCCCAGCATTTT,CAISESYGQPQHF,TRBV10-3,.,TRBJ1-5,13,.
TGTGCCAGCAAAGTACGGGGGTCCGGAAATGAAAAACTGTTTTTT,CASKVRGSGNEKLFF,TRBV6-5,.,TRBJ1-4,15,.
TGTGCCAGATACGACGGACAGGGCCCCCACGAGCAGTACTTC,CARYDGQGPHEQYF,TRBV7-5,.,TRBJ2-7,14,.
TGTGCCAGCAGTTCCTATAACACTGAAGCTTTCTTT,CASSSYNTEAFF,TRBV6-6,.,TRBJ1-1,12,.
TGCGCCAGCAGCTCAAGCGGAAGGCAAGAGACCCAGTACTTC,CASSSSGRQETQYF,TRBV4-1,.,TRBJ2-5,14,.
TGTGCCAGCACCATTTTGACAGGGAGCTCCTACGAGCAGTACTTC,CASTILTGSSYEQYF,TRBV28,.,TRBJ2-7,15,TRBD1
TGCGCCAGCAGCTTGTCAGGGTACAATGAGCAGTTCTTC,CASSLSGYNEQFF,TRBV5-1,.,TRBJ2-1,13,.
TGCGCCAGCAGTGAGACTCTGGGGGGGCCTGGAAACACCATATATTTT,CASSETLGGPGNTIYF,TRBV10-2,.,TRBJ1-3,16,.
TGCAGCGTTGAGTCCGGGAACTATGGCTACACCTTC,CSVESGNYGYTF,TRBV29-1,.,TRBJ1-2,12,.
TGTGCCATCAGTGTGGACAGGTCGAAGGCAAACTATGGCTACACCTTC,CAISVDRSKANYGYTF,TRBV10-3,once,TRBJ1-2,16,TRBD1
TGTGCCAGCAGCTTAGCGGGAAGTAGCGGGGGGTACAATGAGCAGTTCTTC,CASSLAGSSGGYNEQFF,TRBV7-2,.,TRBJ2-1,17,TRBD2
TGTGCCAGCAGTTTAATCCATAGCAATCAGCCCCAGCATTTT,CASSLIHSNQPQHF,TRBV27,.,TRBJ1-5,14,.